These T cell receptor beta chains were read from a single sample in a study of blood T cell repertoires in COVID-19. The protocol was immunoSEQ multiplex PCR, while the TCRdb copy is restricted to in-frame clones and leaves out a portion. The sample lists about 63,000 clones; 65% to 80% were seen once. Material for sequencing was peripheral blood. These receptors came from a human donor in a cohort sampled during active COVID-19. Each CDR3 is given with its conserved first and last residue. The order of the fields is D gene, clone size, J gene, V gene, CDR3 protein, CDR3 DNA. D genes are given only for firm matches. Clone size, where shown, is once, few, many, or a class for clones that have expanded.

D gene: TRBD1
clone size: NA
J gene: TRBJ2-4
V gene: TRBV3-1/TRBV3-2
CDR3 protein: CASSLRQGLAKNIQYF
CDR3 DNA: TGTGCCAGCAGCCTAAGACAGGGCCTAGCCAAAAACATTCAGTACTTC

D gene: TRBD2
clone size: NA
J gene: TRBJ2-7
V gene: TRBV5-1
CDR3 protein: CASNQRAGGSYEQYF
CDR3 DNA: TGCGCCAGCAACCAGAGAGCGGGGGGTTCCTACGAGCAGTACTTC

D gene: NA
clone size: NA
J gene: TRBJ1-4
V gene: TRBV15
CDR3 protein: CATSSPSAGRSTNEKLFF
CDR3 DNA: TGTGCCACCAGCAGTCCCTCCGCCGGGAGATCAACTAATGAAAAACTGTTTTTT

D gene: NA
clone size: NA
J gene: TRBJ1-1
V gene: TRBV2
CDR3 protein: CASRDSNRGDTEAFF
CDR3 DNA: TGTGCCAGCAGAGACTCGAATCGGGGGGACACTGAAGCTTTCTTT

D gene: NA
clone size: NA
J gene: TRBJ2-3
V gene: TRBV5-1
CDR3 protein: CATSTGVTDTQYF
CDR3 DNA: TGCGCCACAAGCACGGGGGTTACAGATACGCAGTATTTT

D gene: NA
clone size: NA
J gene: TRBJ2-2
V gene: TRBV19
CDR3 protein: CASNPGLLGFRTGELFF
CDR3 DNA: TGTGCCAGTAATCCCGGACTGCTCGGGTTTCGTACCGGGGAGCTGTTTTTT

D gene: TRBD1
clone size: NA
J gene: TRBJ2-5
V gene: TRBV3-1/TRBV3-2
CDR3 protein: CASSQDQGAWETQYF
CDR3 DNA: TGTGCCAGCAGCCAGGATCAGGGGGCATGGGAGACCCAGTACTTC

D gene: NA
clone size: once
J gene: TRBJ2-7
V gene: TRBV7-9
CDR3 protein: CASSLFGTGSREQYF
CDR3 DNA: TGTGCCAGCAGCTTATTTGGGACCGGGAGCCGGGAGCAGTACTTC

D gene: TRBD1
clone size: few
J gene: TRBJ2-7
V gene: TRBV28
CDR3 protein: CASRGTGRTYEQYF
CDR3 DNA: TGTGCCAGCAGGGGGACAGGGAGAACCTACGAGCAGTACTTC

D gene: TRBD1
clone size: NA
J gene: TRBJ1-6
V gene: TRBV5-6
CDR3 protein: CASSEDRGTSPLHF
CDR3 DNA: TGTGCCAGCAGCGAGGACAGGGGTACATCACCCCTCCACTTT

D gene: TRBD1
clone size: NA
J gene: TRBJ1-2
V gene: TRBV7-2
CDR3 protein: CASSLVSGTGRALGYGYTF
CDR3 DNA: TGTGCCAGCAGCTTAGTCTCCGGGACAGGGAGGGCGCTTGGCTATGGCTACACCTTC

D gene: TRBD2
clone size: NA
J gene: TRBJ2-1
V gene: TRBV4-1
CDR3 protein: CASSNPGLADYNEQFF
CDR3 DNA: TGCGCCAGCAGCAACCCGGGACTAGCAGATTACAATGAGCAGTTCTTC

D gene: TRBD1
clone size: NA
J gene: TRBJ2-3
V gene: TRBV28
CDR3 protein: CASRTTGRVSADTQYF
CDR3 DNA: TGTGCCAGCAGGACGACAGGGCGTGTTAGTGCAGATACGCAGTATTTT

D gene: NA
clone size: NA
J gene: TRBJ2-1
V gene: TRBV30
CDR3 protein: CAWSPQVREQFF
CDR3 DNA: TGTGCCTGGAGCCCACAGGTTAGAGAGCAGTTCTTC

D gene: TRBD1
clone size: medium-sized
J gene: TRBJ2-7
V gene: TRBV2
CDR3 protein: CASSARGPSYEQYF
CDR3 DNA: TGTGCCAGCAGTGCTAGGGGGCCGTCCTACGAGCAGTACTTC

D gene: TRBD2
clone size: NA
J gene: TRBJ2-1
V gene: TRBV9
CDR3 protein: CASSGSAGVGNEQFF
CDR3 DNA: TGTGCCAGCAGCGGATCAGCGGGAGTTGGGAATGAGCAGTTCTTC

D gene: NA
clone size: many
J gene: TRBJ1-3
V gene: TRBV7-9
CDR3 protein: CASSLGRFRQRSGNTIYF
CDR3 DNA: TGTGCCAGCAGCTTAGGAAGGTTCCGACAGCGCTCTGGAAACACCATATATTTT

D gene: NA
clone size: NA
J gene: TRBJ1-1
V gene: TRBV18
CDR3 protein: CASSLNRVGETEAFF
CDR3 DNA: TGTGCCAGCTCACTAAACAGGGTAGGGGAGACTGAAGCTTTCTTT

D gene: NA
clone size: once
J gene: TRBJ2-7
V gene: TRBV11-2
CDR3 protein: CASSLGQRSSYEQYF
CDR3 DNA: TGTGCCAGCAGCTTAGGACAGAGAAGCTCCTACGAGCAGTACTTC

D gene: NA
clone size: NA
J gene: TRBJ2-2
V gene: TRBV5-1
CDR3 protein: CASSFSPGSANTGELFF
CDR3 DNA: TGCGCCAGCAGCTTTTCTCCCGGGAGCGCGAACACCGGGGAGCTGTTTTTT